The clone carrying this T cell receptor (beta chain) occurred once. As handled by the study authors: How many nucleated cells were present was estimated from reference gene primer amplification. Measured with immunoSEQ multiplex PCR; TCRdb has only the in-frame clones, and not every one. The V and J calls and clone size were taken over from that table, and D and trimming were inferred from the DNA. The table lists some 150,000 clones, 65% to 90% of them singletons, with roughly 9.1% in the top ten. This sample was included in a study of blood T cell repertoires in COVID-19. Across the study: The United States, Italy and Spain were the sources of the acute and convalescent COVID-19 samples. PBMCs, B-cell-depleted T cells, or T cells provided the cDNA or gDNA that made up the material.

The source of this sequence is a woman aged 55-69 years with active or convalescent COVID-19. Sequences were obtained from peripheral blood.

CDR3 sequence (DNA): TGTGCCAGCAGCTTGGGGGGGACAATCAATCAGCCCCAGCATTTT. This translates into CASSLGGTINQPQHF. The V gene is TRBV5-5, the J gene TRBJ1-5, with D perhaps matching TRBD1 (6 bases). The germline V gene encodes CDR1 SGHKS and CDR2 YYEKEE (reference sequence). The V end lost 0 bases, the J end lost 3 bases, and 10 bases lay between the germline ends. This CDR3 is built from 15 residues.